A single sample gave rise to the 9 T cell receptor beta chains below, sequenced in a study of T cells in tuberculosis listed by TCRdb under 2018. Libraries came from the immunoSEQ multiplex PCR assay. TCRdb stores this immuneACCESS table with in-frame sequences only. Part of the clones is absent; in the studies checked, under half of the shortfall reflects unresolved V genes, and no reason is known for the rest. The sample records about 24,000 clones, 95% to 96% of which are singletons. In total, the top ten clones hold more than 7.5% of the sample. The sample comprised PBMCs. The origin of the receptors is a donor between 10 and 35 years old with latent tuberculosis or without tuberculosis infection.

The chain is built from TRBV2 and TRBJ2-1, with 7 nucleotides matching TRBD2. Germline-derived CDR1 and CDR2 are SNHLY and FYNNEI. This CDR3 is built from 11 residues. The V and J ends lost 7 bases and 14 bases, in that order; junction bases with no gene match: 8. The CDR3 reads CASKYQGGKFF. The CDR3 DNA follows: TGTGCCAGCAAATACCAGGGAGGGAAGTTCTTC.

V is TRBV2 and J is TRBJ1-3; D is undetermined. The V and J ends lost 1 base and 0 bases respectively, with 7 bases between them. CDR1 SNHLY and CDR2 FYNNEI come from the germline V gene. The CDR3 spans 15 residues. CDR3 in DNA: TGTGCCAGCAGTGAAGGACACCACTCTGGAAACACCATATATTTT. It is translated as CASSEGHHSGNTIYF.

The table lists this clone with a few counts. J is TRBJ1-6 and V is TRBV10-1; TRBD1 might be the D (5 bases). Trimming removed 3 bases at V and 12 bases at J, with 12 bases between. Germline CDR1 WNHNN, CDR2 SYGVQD (reference sequence). This CDR3 spans 13 amino acids. The CDR3 DNA reads as TGCGCCAGCAGTGATGGGATTACAGGACCCCTCCACTTT. As protein: CASSDGITGPLHF.

CDR3 residues: CASSSQGVRTEAFF. Here the CDR3 DNA reads TGTGCCAGCAGCTCCCAGGGGGTGAGGACTGAAGCTTTCTTT. The rearrangement uses TRBV2 and TRBJ1-1; TRBD1 agrees at 7 bases. V gave up 6 bases and J gave up 5 bases; unmatched junction bases: 9. This CDR3 contains 14 residues. Germline loops: CDR1 SNHLY, CDR2 FYNNEI.

The chain recombines TRBV28 with TRBJ2-7; a weak D match, TRBD1 (5 bases). The V gene lost 1 base and the J gene lost 4 bases, with 8 bases spanning the gap. Per germline, CDR1 MDHEN and CDR2 SYDVKM. There are 13 residues in the CDR3. CDR3: CASSLSDSYEQYF. Written as DNA, the CDR3 is TGTGCCAGCAGTTTATCCGACAGTTACGAGCAGTACTTC.

The chain employs TRBV11-2 and TRBJ2-2, with 7 bases that match TRBD1. With 4 bases clipped from V and 4 bases from J, the junction kept 6 bases outside the gene matches. Germline CDR1 reads SGHAT; CDR2 reads FQNNGV. This CDR3 contains 15 residues. The CDR3, as DNA: TGTGCCAGCAGCTCGGGTGACAGGGCCACCGGGGAGCTGTTTTTT. Protein product: CASSSGDRATGELFF.

This clone was seen only once. The V gene is TRBV4-2, the J gene TRBJ2-1, with 10 bases aligning to TRBD1. The J segment lost 5 bases and the V segment lost 0 bases, leaving 4 bases of the junction unmatched. The CDR3 totals 16 residues. The V gene's germline CDR1 is LGHNA and CDR2 YNFKEQ. Here the CDR3 DNA reads TGTGCCAGCAGCCAAGATAGGGACAGGGGAAACAATGAGCAGTTCTTC. Its translation is CASSQDRDRGNNEQFF.

V and J are TRBV6-1 and TRBJ1-2, with 7 bases aligning to TRBD1. The junction had 6 bases not matched to a gene; V was cut back by 4 bases and J by 4 bases. The germline V gene has CDR1 MNHNS and CDR2 SASEGT. This CDR3 comprises 14 residues. The CDR3 protein is CASSARDSPYGYTF. The DNA for the CDR3 is TGTGCCAGCAGTGCGAGGGACAGCCCCTATGGCTACACCTTC.

The rearrangement joins TRBV7-6 to TRBJ1-1; D gene ambiguous. CDR1 SGHVS and CDR2 FNYEAQ come from the germline V gene. The CDR3 is made up of 15 amino acids. V was clipped by 2 bases and J by 4 bases, with 14 bases between them. In DNA form, the CDR3 reads TGTGCCAGCAGCTTAACTTGGGGAGGAAGCACTGAAGCTTTCTTT. Translating it yields CASSLTWGGSTEAFF. Full variable domain (missing parts from reference TRBV7-6 and TRBJ1-1): GAGVSQSPRYKVTKRGQDVALRCDPISGHVSLYWYRQALGQGPEFLTYFNYEAQQDKSGLPNDRFSAERPEGSISTLTIQRTEQRDSAMYRCASSLTWGGSTEAFFGQGTRLTVV.